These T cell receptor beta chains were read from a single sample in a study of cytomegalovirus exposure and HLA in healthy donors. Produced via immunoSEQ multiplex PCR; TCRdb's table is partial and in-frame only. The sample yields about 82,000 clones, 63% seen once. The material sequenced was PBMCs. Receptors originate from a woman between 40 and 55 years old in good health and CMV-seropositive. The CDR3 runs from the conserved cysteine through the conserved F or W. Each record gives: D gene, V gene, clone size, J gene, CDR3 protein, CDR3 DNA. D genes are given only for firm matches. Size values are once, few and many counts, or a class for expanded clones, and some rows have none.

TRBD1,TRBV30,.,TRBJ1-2,CAWSGRTGGDYGYTF,TGTGCCTGGAGTGGCAGGACAGGGGGGGACTATGGCTACACCTTC
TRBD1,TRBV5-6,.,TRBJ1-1,CASSTGADEAFF,TGTGCCAGCAGTACAGGGGCGGATGAAGCTTTCTTT
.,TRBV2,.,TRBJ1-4,CASRGGVDEKLFF,TGTGCCAGCAGGGGGGGTGTCGATGAAAAACTGTTTTTT
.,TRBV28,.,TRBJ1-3,CASKHRQDSGNTIYF,TGTGCCAGCAAACATCGACAGGACTCTGGAAACACCATATATTTT
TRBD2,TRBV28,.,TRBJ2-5,CASSFPAAGDETQYF,TGTGCCAGCAGTTTCCCCGCAGCGGGAGACGAGACCCAGTACTTC
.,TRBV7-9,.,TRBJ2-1,CASSAMRGGSYNEQFF,TGTGCCAGCAGCGCGATGAGGGGGGGCTCCTACAATGAGCAGTTCTTC
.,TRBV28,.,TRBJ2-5,CASNQGDQETQYF,TGTGCCAGCAACCAAGGGGACCAAGAGACCCAGTACTTC
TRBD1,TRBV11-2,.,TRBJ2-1,CASSLPMDRGRLYEQFF,TGTGCCAGCAGCTTACCGATGGACAGGGGGCGCTTGTATGAGCAGTTCTTC
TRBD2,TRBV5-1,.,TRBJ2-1,CASSLAGLAGQDEQFF,TGCGCCAGCAGCTTGGCAGGACTAGCGGGCCAGGATGAGCAGTTCTTC
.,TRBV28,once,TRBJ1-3,CASSSQGSGNTIYF,TGTGCCAGCAGTTCGCAGGGCTCTGGAAACACCATATATTTT
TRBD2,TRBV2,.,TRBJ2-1,CASSERREFEQFF,TGTGCCAGCAGTGAAAGGCGGGAGTTTGAGCAGTTCTTC
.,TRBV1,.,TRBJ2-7,CTSSQDLQFRVYEQYF,TGCACCAGCAGCCAAGATTTACAGTTCCGAGTCTACGAGCAGTACTTC
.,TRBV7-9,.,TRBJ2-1,CASSLAAANEQFF,TGTGCCAGCAGCTTAGCGGCCGCTAATGAGCAGTTCTTC
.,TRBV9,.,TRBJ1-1,CASSPGVLNTEAFF,TGTGCCAGCAGCCCGGGGGTATTGAACACTGAAGCTTTCTTT
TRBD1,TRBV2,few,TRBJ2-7,CASSDAGQGAYEQYF,TGTGCCAGCAGTGACGCCGGGCAGGGGGCTTACGAGCAGTACTTC
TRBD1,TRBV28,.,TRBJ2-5,CASSVRQGSRTQYF,TGTGCCAGCAGTGTCCGACAGGGCAGCAGGACCCAGTACTTC
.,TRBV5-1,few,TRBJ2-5,CASSLNRRQETQYF,TGCGCCAGCAGCTTGAACAGGAGACAAGAGACCCAGTACTTC
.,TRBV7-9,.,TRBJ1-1,CASSLGQGTTEAFF,TGTGCCAGCAGCTTAGGGCAGGGAACCACTGAAGCTTTCTTT
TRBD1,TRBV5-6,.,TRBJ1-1,CASSAGTGGMNTEAFF,TGTGCCAGCAGCGCCGGGACAGGGGGGATGAACACTGAAGCTTTCTTT
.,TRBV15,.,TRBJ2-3,CATSRGQILTDTQYF,TGTGCCACCAGCCGAGGACAGATTCTCACAGATACGCAGTATTTT
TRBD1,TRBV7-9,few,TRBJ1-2,CASSLGQVGYTF,TGTGCCAGCAGCCTAGGACAGGTCGGCTACACCTTC
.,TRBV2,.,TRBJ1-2,CASSTFAGDSGYTF,TGTGCCAGCAGTACCTTCGCGGGGGATAGTGGCTACACCTTC
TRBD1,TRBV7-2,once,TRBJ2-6,CASSPGQGYSSGANVLTF,TGTGCCAGCAGCCCAGGACAGGGGTACTCCTCTGGGGCCAACGTCCTGACTTTC
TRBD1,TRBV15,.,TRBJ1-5,CATRQLPGQGFNQPQHF,TGTGCCACCAGACAACTTCCGGGACAGGGCTTCAATCAGCCCCAGCATTTT
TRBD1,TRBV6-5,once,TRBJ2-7,CASSFSGTGDYEQYF,TGTGCCAGCAGTTTTTCCGGGACAGGGGACTACGAGCAGTACTTC
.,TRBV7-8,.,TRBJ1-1,CASSEVLRFF,TGTGCCAGCAGTGAGGTCCTGAGGTTCTTT
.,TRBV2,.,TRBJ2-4,CASSERRSEDKNIQYF,TGTGCCAGCAGTGAAAGGAGGTCAGAAGACAAAAACATTCAGTACTTC
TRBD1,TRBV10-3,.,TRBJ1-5,CAISGTGGLGNQPQHF,TGTGCCATCAGTGGGACAGGGGGCTTGGGCAATCAGCCCCAGCATTTT
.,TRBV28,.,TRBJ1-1,CASSRTGTLNTEAFF,TGTGCCAGCAGTCGTACCGGGACATTGAACACTGAAGCTTTCTTT
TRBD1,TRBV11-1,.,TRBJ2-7,CASSSAGTGAYEQYF,TGTGCCAGCAGCTCAGCCGGGACAGGGGCCTACGAGCAGTACTTC
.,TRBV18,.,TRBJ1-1,CASSPGARIMNTEAFF,TGTGCCAGCTCACCGGGGGCGAGGATAATGAACACTGAAGCTTTCTTT
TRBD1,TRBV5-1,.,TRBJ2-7,CASSLPERTGYEQYF,TGCGCCAGCAGCCTCCCCGAGCGGACAGGCTACGAGCAGTACTTC
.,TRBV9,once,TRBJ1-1,CASSVQGRAYEAFF,TGTGCCAGCAGCGTACAAGGCAGGGCTTATGAAGCTTTCTTT
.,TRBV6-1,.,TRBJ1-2,CASTLRPSANYGYTF,TGTGCCAGCACCCTGAGGCCTTCAGCTAACTATGGCTACACCTTC
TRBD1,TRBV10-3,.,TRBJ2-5,CAISERWTGEETPPETQYF,TGTGCCATCAGTGAAAGATGGACAGGGGAAGAGACGCCGCCGGAGACCCAGTACTTC
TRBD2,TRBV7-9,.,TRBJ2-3,CASSLVLAGGTDTQYF,TGTGCCAGCAGCTTAGTTTTAGCGGGAGGGACAGATACGCAGTATTTT
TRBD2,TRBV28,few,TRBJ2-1,CAITGLAGPRKDYNEQFF,TGTGCCATTACGGGACTAGCGGGACCCCGGAAAGATTACAATGAGCAGTTCTTC
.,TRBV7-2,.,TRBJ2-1,CASSLVTGAHNEQFF,TGTGCCAGCAGCTTAGTGACGGGAGCCCACAATGAGCAGTTCTTC
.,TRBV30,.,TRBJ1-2,CAWGAPGHDYGYTF,TGTGCCTGGGGAGCACCGGGACATGACTATGGCTACACCTTC
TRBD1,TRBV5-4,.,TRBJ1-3,CASSRRTGGNTIYF,TGTGCCAGCAGCCGACGGACAGGGGGAAACACCATATATTTT
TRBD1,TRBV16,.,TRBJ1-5,CASSQFQGVQINQPQHF,TGTGCCAGCAGCCAATTCCAGGGGGTCCAGATCAATCAGCCCCAGCATTTT
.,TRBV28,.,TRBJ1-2,CASSSIAPGGFNYGYTF,TGTGCCAGCAGTTCCATAGCCCCGGGGGGGTTCAACTATGGCTACACCTTC
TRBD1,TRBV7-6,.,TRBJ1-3,CASSPQGSRGDTIYF,TGTGCCAGCAGCCCACAGGGGTCCCGAGGAGACACCATATATTTT
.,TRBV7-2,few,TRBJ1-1,CASRGTWTEAFF,TGTGCCAGCAGGGGGACTTGGACTGAAGCTTTCTTT
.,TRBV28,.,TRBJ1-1,CASSDPVYTEAFF,TGTGCCAGCAGCGATCCGGTCTACACTGAAGCTTTCTTT
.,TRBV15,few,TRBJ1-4,CATSRGSQGGEKLFF,TGTGCCACCAGCAGAGGTTCACAGGGAGGGGAAAAACTGTTTTTT
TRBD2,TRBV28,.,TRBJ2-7,CASRVSGRASHEQYF,TGTGCCAGCAGGGTTAGCGGGAGGGCCTCCCACGAGCAGTACTTC
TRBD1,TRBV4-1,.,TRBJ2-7,CASSQGGQGPISYEQYF,TGCGCCAGCAGCCAGGGGGGACAGGGGCCAATTTCCTACGAGCAGTACTTC
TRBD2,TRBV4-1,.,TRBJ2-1,CASSRGGLAGLGNEQFF,TGCGCCAGCAGCCGGGGGGGACTAGCGGGACTAGGCAATGAGCAGTTCTTC
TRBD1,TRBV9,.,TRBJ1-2,CASRKGDREGYGYTF,TGTGCCAGCAGGAAGGGGGACAGGGAGGGCTATGGCTACACCTTC
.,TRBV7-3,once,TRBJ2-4,CARCSGIQLAKNIQYF,TGTGCCAGATGTAGCGGCATTCAACTAGCCAAAAACATTCAGTACTTC
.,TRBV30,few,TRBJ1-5,CAWAQGGNQPQHF,TGTGCCTGGGCACAGGGCGGCAATCAGCCCCAGCATTTT
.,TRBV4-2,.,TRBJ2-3,CASSKRDGRSTDTQYF,TGTGCCAGCAGCAAACGGGACGGGAGAAGCACAGATACGCAGTATTTT
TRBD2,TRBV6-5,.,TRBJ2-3,CASSYGGGRADTQYF,TGTGCCAGCAGTTACGGCGGGGGACGGGCAGATACGCAGTATTTT
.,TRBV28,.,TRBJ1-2,CASNTDWQGSFYGYTF,TGTGCCAGCAACACAGATTGGCAGGGCTCTTTCTATGGCTACACCTTC